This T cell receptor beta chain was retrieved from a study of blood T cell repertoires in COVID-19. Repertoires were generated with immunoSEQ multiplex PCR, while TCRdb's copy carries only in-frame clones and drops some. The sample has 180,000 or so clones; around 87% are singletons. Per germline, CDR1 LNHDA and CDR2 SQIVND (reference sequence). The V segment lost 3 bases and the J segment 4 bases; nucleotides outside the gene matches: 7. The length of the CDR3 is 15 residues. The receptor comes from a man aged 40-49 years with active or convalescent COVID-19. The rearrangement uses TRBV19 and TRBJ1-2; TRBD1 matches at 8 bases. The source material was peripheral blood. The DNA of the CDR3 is TGTGCCAGTAGTATTGGACAGGGTAACGGCTATGGCTACACCTTC. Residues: CASSIGQGNGYGYTF.